This passage covers 30 T cell receptor beta chains from one sample sequenced in a study of CD8 T cells in ankylosing spondylitis. General study findings and limits: Within ankylosing spondylitis blood, a TCR beta motif made up of several highly homologous variants appeared to be characteristic.

TCRdb reprocessed the 5' RACE reads with MiXCR, giving one entry per CDR3 protein. The data show fewer than 400,000 distinct CDR3 sequences, with around 20% seen just once and about a sixth held by the top ten. The antigens of these receptors remain unknown. The sample comprised blood, either unsorted or a sorted T cell fraction (not recorded which). The receptors shown here come from a male donor with ankylosing spondylitis.

The V gene is TRBV11-2, the J gene TRBJ2-1; no clear D. The length of the CDR3 is 18 residues. V was trimmed by 4 bases and J by 6 bases, leaving 25 bases between them. Germline CDR1 and CDR2: SGHAT and FQNNGV. Written as DNA, the CDR3 is TGTGCCAGCAGCTCCCCTGCCGGAAGGGCCCAAAGGAGCAATGAGCAGTTCTTC. This gives the protein CASSSPAGRAQRSNEQFF.

This clonotype was seen more than once but under ten times. The chain recombines TRBV29-1 with TRBJ2-7, with D hard to call. The CDR3 is 12 amino acids. Germline V CDR1 and CDR2: SQVTM, ANQGSEA. Trimming removed 4 bases at V and 5 bases at J, with 12 bases between. CDR3 residues: CSVVISRDEQYF. CDR3 in DNA: TGCAGCGTTGTTATTTCACGGGACGAGCAGTACTTC.

The chain links TRBV29-1 to TRBJ2-5; the match to TRBD1 covers 8 bases. Looked up from germline, CDR1 is SQVTM and CDR2 is ANQGSEA. The CDR3 is 13 amino acids. V trimming: 4 bases; J trimming: 5 bases; junction bases outside the gene matches: 6. The DNA of the CDR3 is TGCAGCGTTGTCCCGGACAGGGATGAGACCCAGTACTTC. Its protein product is CSVVPDRDETQYF.

This clonotype appeared a few times. The chain is built from TRBV6-2 or TRBV6-3 and TRBJ2-1; D is possibly TRBD2 (5 bases). The CDR3 loop spans 15 amino acids. Germline V gives CDR1 MNHEY, CDR2 SVGEGT. V lost 2 bases and J 0 bases, leaving 8 bases between the germline ends. CDR3 sequence reads: CASSYTSGSYNEQFF. As DNA, the CDR3 is TGTGCCAGCAGTTACACCAGCGGCTCCTACAATGAGCAGTTCTTC.

The chain combines TRBV5-1 with TRBJ2-1; no firm D call. This CDR3 is 14 amino acids long. Between the trimmed V and J ends, which lost 2 bases and 6 bases, there was a span of 12 bases. The germline gives CDR1 SGHRS, CDR2 YFSETQ. The CDR3 coding sequence is TGCGCCAGCAGCTTCTATCTTGCTAGCAATGAGCAGTTCTTC. This gives the protein CASSFYLASNEQFF.

The J gene is TRBJ2-2, the V gene TRBV9; the match to TRBD2 covers 10 bases. Germline CDR1 is SGDLS and CDR2 is YYNGEE. This CDR3 comprises 17 residues. V lost 0 bases to trimming and J lost 6 bases; unmatched junction nucleotides: 8. CDR3 protein: CASSVELASGSSGELFF. The CDR3 DNA reads as TGTGCCAGCAGCGTAGAATTGGCTAGCGGGAGTTCCGGGGAGCTGTTTTTT. Variable domain in full (rest from reference TRBV9 and TRBJ2-2): DSGVTQTPKHLITATGQRVTLRCSPRSGDLSVYWYQQSLDQGLQFLIQYYNGEERAKGNILERFSAQQFPDLHSELNLSSLELGDSALYFCASSVELASGSSGELFFGEGSRLTVL.

This clonotype appeared a few times. The rearrangement joins TRBV6-2 or TRBV6-3 to TRBJ2-7, with TRBD2 identical over 7 bases. The junction had 6 bases not matched to a gene; V was cut back by 6 bases and J by 4 bases. The CDR3 spans 13 residues. Germline assignment: CDR1 MNHEY and CDR2 SVGEGT. The CDR3 reads CASRLLARYEQYF. CDR3 in DNA: TGTGCCAGCAGATTACTAGCGAGATACGAGCAGTACTTC.

This clonotype occurred a few times. The chain carries TRBV4-2 and TRBJ2-7; D is perhaps TRBD2 (7 bases). CDR1 and CDR2 from the germline V gene are LGHNA and YNFKEQ. The CDR3 is 14 residues long. Trimming stripped 4 bases from V and 8 bases from J, with 18 bases between. Here the CDR3 DNA reads TGTGCCAGCAGCCCCGAGGGGGAGGGCCCTCAGCAGTACTTC. It yields the protein CASSPEGEGPQQYF.

The J gene is TRBJ2-1, the V gene TRBV12-3 or TRBV12-4; 10 positions match TRBD2. The CDR3 length is 16 residues. V lost 5 bases to trimming and J lost 2 bases; unmatched junction nucleotides: 6. As DNA, the CDR3 is TGTGCCAGCAGTAACCCGGGACTAGCGCCCTACAATGAGCAGTTCTTC. Translating it yields CASSNPGLAPYNEQFF.

V and J are TRBV5-6 and TRBJ1-1; possible D gene TRBD1, 5 bases. CDR1 and CDR2 (germline): SGHDT, YYEEEE. V lost 2 bases to trimming and J lost 11 bases, with 25 bases between them. The CDR3 contains 16 residues. The CDR3 DNA follows: TGTGCCAGCAGCTTTGGCCCCGGCGGGACCCTAAGTCCCGCTTTCTTT. Amino acid sequence: CASSFGPGGTLSPAFF.

With respect to this clonotype: Because the CDR3's place on the DNA is in doubt, the DNA is left out and the CDR3 is given as listed by TCRdb. V usage is TRBV12-3 or TRBV12-4 and J usage is TRBJ1-4; TRBD1 is the table's D call, not checked against the DNA. A total of 15 residues make up the CDR3, ends included. The CDR3: CASILGQGLNEKLFF.

This clonotype was counted ten times or more. The rearrangement links TRBV29-1 to TRBJ2-1; no definite D call. The CDR3 covers 11 residues. Germline V gene sequence: CDR1 SQVTM, CDR2 ANQGSEA. V was shortened by 2 bases and J by 8 bases, with 7 bases between the two germline ends. This chain's CDR3 is CSVELVHEQFF. In DNA form, the CDR3 reads TGCAGCGTTGAACTAGTCCATGAGCAGTTCTTC.

V usage is TRBV7-8 and J usage is TRBJ2-3; D is perhaps TRBD2 (5 bases). CDR1 is SGHVS, CDR2 FQNEAQ, per germline. The CDR3 is made up of 17 amino acids. The V end was cut by 5 bases, the J end by 0 bases, with 18 bases between. CDR3 loop: CASSPAPRTGSTDTQYF. The DNA for the CDR3 is TGTGCCAGCAGCCCAGCTCCCAGGACGGGGAGCACAGATACGCAGTATTTT.

This chain connects TRBV20-1 to TRBJ2-3, with D hard to call. Trimming removed 3 bases at V and 6 bases at J, with 13 bases between. Germline-derived CDR1 and CDR2 are DFQATT and SNEGSKA (reference sequence). The CDR3 contains 13 residues. CDR3 region: CSASLRASDTQYF. The CDR3 DNA sequence: TGCAGTGCTAGTTTAAGGGCATCCGATACGCAGTATTTT.

Only a few counts were recorded for this clonotype. This chain links TRBV18 with TRBJ2-1; D is uncertain. CDR1 KGHSH and CDR2 LQKENI come from the germline V gene. V shed 2 bases and J shed 4 bases, with 12 bases lying between them. This CDR3 is built from 15 residues. This CDR3 is CASSPGEVPYNEQFF. CDR3 sequence (DNA): TGTGCCAGCTCACCAGGCGAGGTACCTTACAATGAGCAGTTCTTC.

The chain employs TRBV6-5 and TRBJ1-2; a possible D gene is TRBD1 (6 bases). Between the trimmed V and J ends, which lost 0 bases and 7 bases, there was a span of 15 bases. CDR1 and CDR2 (germline): MNHEY, SVGAGI. The CDR3 runs to 15 residues. The CDR3 reads CASSYSWGRDSGYTF. The DNA of the CDR3 is TGTGCCAGCAGTTACTCGTGGGGGCGGGATTCTGGCTACACCTTC.

This clonotype was detected only a few times. The V call is TRBV11-2, the J call TRBJ1-3; no clear D gene. There are 12 residues in the CDR3. Germline CDR1 reads SGHAT; CDR2 reads FQNNGV. Trimming stripped 5 bases from V and 6 bases from J, with 8 bases between. In DNA form, the CDR3 reads TGTGCCAGCAGCGCTAGCAAAAACACCATATATTTT. The encoded protein is CASSASKNTIYF.

The gene calls are TRBV5-1 and TRBJ1-2, with D perhaps matching TRBD1 (6 bases). The CDR3 is 13 amino acids. V gave up 1 base and J gave up 4 bases, with 8 bases separating them. The germline V gene has CDR1 SGHRS and CDR2 YFSETQ. Here the CDR3 DNA reads TGCGCCAGCAGCTTGACAGGGCCCTATGGCTACACCTTC. Encoded protein: CASSLTGPYGYTF.

In its sample, this clonotype was seen many times. The rearrangement joins TRBV2 to TRBJ2-1; TRBD2 aligns across 9 bases. CDR3 length equals 13 residues. J gave up 3 bases and V 7 bases, and 1 base lay outside the gene matches. Germline V gene lookup returns CDR1 SNHLY and CDR2 FYNNEI. The CDR3 bases are TGTGCCAGCACTAGCGGGGACTACAATGAGCAGTTCTTC. Translating it yields CASTSGDYNEQFF.

The V and J genes are TRBV18 and TRBJ1-1; 7 positions match TRBD1. Germline-derived CDR1 and CDR2 are KGHSH and LQKENI. The junction had 12 bases not matched to a gene; V was cut back by 6 bases and J by 2 bases. The CDR3 is 16 amino acids. CDR3 bases: TGTGCCAGCTCCCAAACTAAGGACAGGCCCAACACTGAAGCTTTCTTT. Translated: CASSQTKDRPNTEAFF.

The genes are TRBV29-1 and TRBJ2-3; 8 nucleotides match TRBD2. Germline CDR1 SQVTM, CDR2 ANQGSEA. The V gene end was trimmed by 6 bases and the J gene end by 4 bases; junction bases not matched to a gene: 18. CDR3 length: 17 residues. The CDR3 protein is CSVRTGTSGPIADTQYF. The CDR3 DNA is TGCAGCGTACGTACCGGGACTAGTGGTCCCATCGCAGATACGCAGTATTTT.

The chain recombines TRBV20-1 with TRBJ1-5, with 7 bases identical to TRBD1. The V and J ends lost 1 base and 0 bases, in that order; junction bases with no gene match: 9. The germline V gene has CDR1 DFQATT and CDR2 SNEGSKA (reference sequence). The CDR3 has 17 amino acids. The CDR3 nucleotides are TGCAGTGCTAGAGCCTCAGGGCCAGGGGGTAGCAATCAGCCCCAGCATTTT. Protein sequence: CSARASGPGGSNQPQHF.

The rearrangement links TRBV7-9 to TRBJ2-5; perhaps D is TRBD1 or TRBD2 (6 bases each). The CDR3 loop spans 15 amino acids. V was pared by 1 base and J by 2 bases, with 11 bases between. The germline V gene encodes CDR1 SEHNR and CDR2 FQNEAQ (reference sequence). The CDR3 protein is CASSLVQGGQETQYF. The CDR3 DNA is TGTGCCAGCAGCTTAGTACAGGGAGGTCAAGAGACCCAGTACTTC.

This clonotype was recorded a few times. The V and J genes are TRBV18 and TRBJ2-1, with 8 bases lining up with TRBD2. CDR1 KGHSH and CDR2 LQKENI come from the germline V gene. The CDR3 is 17 residues long. V lost 2 bases, J lost 8 bases, and 14 bases stayed unmatched. In DNA form, the CDR3 reads TGTGCCAGCTCACCAGAACGATACGGGAGGGCCGTCGATGAGCAGTTCTTC. This translates into CASSPERYGRAVDEQFF.

The J gene is TRBJ2-5, the V gene TRBV6-5, with D perhaps TRBD1 (7 bases). With 4 bases removed from V and 4 bases from J, the gap between germline ends came to 16 bases. Looked up from germline, CDR1 is MNHEY and CDR2 is SVGAGI. The CDR3 covers 15 residues. The CDR3 here is CASSSIQGGSETQYF. DNA for the CDR3: TGTGCCAGCAGTTCCATCCAGGGGGGTTCAGAGACCCAGTACTTC.

This chain joins TRBV27 and TRBJ2-1; TRBD2 agrees at 7 bases. The CDR3 sequence is 16 residues long. The J segment lost 10 bases and the V segment lost 2 bases, leaving 14 bases of the junction unmatched. Per the germline V gene, CDR1 is MNHEY and CDR2 is SMNVEV (reference sequence). CDR3: CASSLPNMGGVQEQFF. The CDR3 DNA is TGTGCCAGCAGTTTACCAAACATGGGAGGGGTCCAGGAGCAGTTCTTC.

This rearrangement joins TRBV5-1 to TRBJ1-5, with no clear D. V dropped 0 bases and J dropped 5 bases, with 9 bases sitting between them. This CDR3 region has 14 residues. Per the germline V gene, CDR1 is SGHRS and CDR2 is YFSETQ. This chain's CDR3 is CASSLDGRDQPQHF. CDR3 bases: TGCGCCAGCAGCTTGGACGGAAGAGATCAGCCCCAGCATTTT.

This clonotype was found once. This chain uses TRBV9 with TRBJ2-1; no clear D. In germline, CDR1 is SGDLS, CDR2 YYNGEE. This CDR3 region has 15 residues. V shed 3 bases and J shed 0 bases, with 10 bases lying between them. The CDR3 DNA is TGTGCCAGCAGCGCGAGCCCGAGCTCCTACAATGAGCAGTTCTTC. Its translation is CASSASPSSYNEQFF.

This clonotype was found a few times. The rearrangement uses TRBV28 and TRBJ2-3, with D possibly being TRBD1 (6 bases). The ends were cut back, 5 bases at V and 6 bases at J, with 24 bases in the middle. The CDR3 runs 17 residues. From germline, CDR1 is MDHEN and CDR2 SYDVKM. CDR3 sequence: CASSSGLQGTLTDTQYF. As DNA, the CDR3 is TGTGCCAGCAGTAGTGGTCTGCAGGGGACCCTCACGGATACGCAGTATTTT.

Only a few counts were recorded for this clonotype. V usage is TRBV5-1 and J usage is TRBJ2-1, with D unclear. Germline V gene sequence: CDR1 SGHRS, CDR2 YFSETQ. This CDR3 comprises 13 residues. V dropped 0 bases and J dropped 5 bases, with 6 bases sitting between them. The CDR3 DNA sequence: TGCGCCAGCAGCTTGGTGGTCGACAATGAGCAGTTCTTC. It is translated as CASSLVVDNEQFF.